One and the same sample provided the 8 T cell receptor beta chains below, sequenced in a study of T cells after yellow fever vaccination. MiXCR was run by TCRdb on the 5' RACE reads, yielding one entry per CDR3 protein. The repertoire consists of roughly 120,000 distinct CDR3 sequences, with roughly 8.4% occurring once and the leading ten covering around 25%. The specimen was CD8+ T cells sorted from PBMCs, collected 45 days after the yellow fever booster vaccination. Source of these receptors: a man younger than 40 who received the YFV17D yellow fever vaccine.

This clonotype was recorded at least ten times. The genes are TRBV29-1 and TRBJ2-5, with TRBD1 as a possible D gene (6 bases). The V gene's germline CDR1 is SQVTM and CDR2 ANQGSEA. The length of the CDR3 is 13 residues. The V and J ends lost 7 bases and 3 bases respectively, with 15 bases between them. The CDR3 nucleotides read TGCAGCGACTCAGGGGAGAATGAAGAGACCCAGTACTTC. Translating it yields CSDSGENEETQYF.

This clonotype came up a few times. This chain connects TRBV28 to TRBJ2-7, with 10 bases that match TRBD1. J gave up 5 bases and V 2 bases, and 6 bases lay outside the gene matches. Germline V gene lookup returns CDR1 MDHEN and CDR2 SYDVKM. The CDR3 totals 15 residues. The CDR3 region has the DNA TGTGCCAGCAGTTTACCTCAGACAGGGGGCGACGAGCAGTACTTC. Its protein is CASSLPQTGGDEQYF.

The CDR3: CASSYSPGLNTGELFF. For the CDR3, the DNA is TGTGCCAGCAGTTACTCCCCGGGACTGAACACCGGGGAGCTGTTTTTT. V usage is TRBV6-2 or TRBV6-3 and J usage is TRBJ2-2; tentative D call: TRBD2 (6 bases). CDR1 MNHEY and CDR2 SVGEGT come from the germline V gene. V was clipped by 0 bases and J by 1 base, with 9 bases between them. The CDR3 is 16 amino acids.

This clonotype was detected a few times. V gene TRBV6-5 combines with J gene TRBJ2-3; D gene unclear. Germline lookup yields CDR1 MNHEY and CDR2 SVGAGI. The V and J ends lost 2 bases and 4 bases respectively, with 10 bases between them. The CDR3 has 14 amino acids. The CDR3 DNA follows: TGTGCCAGCAGTTACCCGGAAAGGCCAGATACGCAGTATTTT. This encodes CASSYPERPDTQYF.

This clonotype has at least ten counts. V and J are TRBV12-3 or TRBV12-4 and TRBJ2-1; 15 bases fit TRBD2. The V gene end was trimmed by 7 bases and the J gene end by 9 bases; junction bases not matched to a gene: 4. CDR3 length equals 14 residues. The CDR3 here is CASTGLAGGSEQFF. As DNA, the CDR3 is TGTGCCAGCACCGGACTAGCGGGAGGGAGTGAGCAGTTCTTC.

The chain carries TRBV4-3 and TRBJ2-7, with TRBD1 identical over 9 bases. CDR3 length: 15 amino acids. J lost 6 bases, V lost 1 base, and 7 bases had no gene match. Germline loops: CDR1 LGHNA, CDR2 YSLEER. The CDR3 is CASSQGTGEAGEQYF. Written as DNA, the CDR3 is TGCGCCAGCAGCCAAGGGACAGGGGAAGCGGGCGAGCAGTACTTC.

This clonotype was seen ten or more times. V gene TRBV5-1 combines with J gene TRBJ2-7; TRBD2 agrees at 10 bases. The CDR3 runs to 17 residues. Germline V lookup: CDR1 SGHRS, CDR2 YFSETQ. J was trimmed by 5 bases and V by 0 bases; bases with no gene match: 11. CDR3 DNA: TGCGCCAGCAGCTTGGAGGCTAGCGGGAGTATCGTCGACGAGCAGTACTTC. This codes for CASSLEASGSIVDEQYF. Drawing the rest from reference TRBV5-1 and TRBJ2-7, the complete variable domain is KAGVTQTPRYLIKTRGQQVTLSCSPISGHRSVSWYQQTPGQGLQFLFEYFSETQRNKGNFPGRFSGRQFSNSRSEMNVSTLELGDSALYLCASSLEASGSIVDEQYFGPGTRLTVT.

This clonotype was found a few times. The chain recombines TRBV5-1 with TRBJ2-1; TRBD2 matches 10 bases. The CDR3 consists of 14 residues. Trimming cost V 4 bases and J 8 bases; bases outside gene matches: 6. In germline, CDR1 is SGHRS, CDR2 YFSETQ. CDR3 DNA: TGCGCCAGCAGCCTGGGACTAGCGTCACATGAGCAGTTCTTC. As protein: CASSLGLASHEQFF.